The 16 T cell receptor beta chains presented below share a single source sample, sequenced in a study of blood T cell repertoires in COVID-19. Profiling relied on immunoSEQ multiplex PCR, and the TCRdb table lists in-frame clones only, not all of them. The sample contains roughly 290,000 clones, more than 80% of which appear only once. The sample comprised peripheral blood. These receptors were taken from a woman aged 25 to 39 with COVID-19, enrolled during active disease.

The chain couples TRBV10-2 to TRBJ1-2, with a possible D match to TRBD1 (6 bases). Trimming took 5 bases from V and 3 from J, leaving 10 bases between them. Germline V gene lookup returns CDR1 WSHSY and CDR2 SAAADI. The CDR3 is made up of 13 amino acids. The CDR3 loop is CASSLRTDYGYTF. Here the CDR3 DNA reads TGCGCCAGCAGTCTCCGGACAGACTATGGCTACACCTTC.

The CDR3 region is CASSLAFGGPGQPQHF. DNA of the CDR3: TGTGCCAGCAGCTTGGCATTCGGGGGTCCGGGTCAGCCCCAGCATTTT. The chain joins TRBV5-8 to TRBJ1-5, with D maybe TRBD1 (5 bases). V gave up 0 bases and J gave up 6 bases, with 16 bases separating them. CDR1 SGHTS and CDR2 YDEGEE come from the germline V gene. This CDR3 has 16 residues.

The genes are TRBV6-2 or TRBV6-3 and TRBJ1-2; tentative D call: TRBD1 (6 bases). Germline assignment: CDR1 MNHEY and CDR2 SVGEGT. CDR3 size: 13 residues. V dropped 3 bases and J dropped 2 bases, with 7 bases sitting between them. CDR3 protein: CASSYQGNYGYTF. The DNA of the CDR3 is TGTGCCAGCAGTTATCAGGGGAACTATGGCTACACCTTC.

This sequence joins TRBV5-1 and TRBJ2-7; 8 bases agree with TRBD1. V dropped 1 base and J dropped 11; count of bases not matched to a gene: 8. CDR1 and CDR2 from the germline V gene are SGHRS and YFSETQ. There are 13 residues in the CDR3. The CDR3 loop reads CASSLRGDRKKYF. The DNA of the CDR3 is TGCGCCAGCAGCTTGCGCGGGGACAGGAAAAAGTACTTC.

The chain links TRBV4-1 to TRBJ2-7; 9 bases agree with TRBD2. The J segment lost 3 bases and the V segment lost 0 bases, leaving 9 bases of the junction unmatched. The CDR3 runs to 17 residues. CDR1 and CDR2 from the germline V gene are MGHRA and YSYEKL. CDR3 sequence: CASSQDRSSGAVYEQYF. CDR3 sequence (DNA): TGCGCCAGCAGCCAAGACCGTTCTAGCGGGGCAGTCTACGAGCAGTACTTC.

V and J are TRBV30 and TRBJ1-2, with 8 bases aligning to TRBD1. The germline V gene encodes CDR1 GTSNPN and CDR2 SVGIG (reference sequence). The V segment lost 4 bases and the J segment 2 bases; nucleotides outside the gene matches: 6. The CDR3 covers 14 residues. Written as DNA, the CDR3 is TGTGCCTGGAATCGACAGGGGACAAACTATGGCTACACCTTC. Its translation is CAWNRQGTNYGYTF.

CDR3 protein: CASSPLGATDTQYF. CDR3 bases: TGTGCCAGCTCACCGCTTGGAGCTACAGATACGCAGTATTTT. The gene calls are TRBV18 and TRBJ2-3; no reliable D call. V was cut by 3 bases and J by 3 bases, with 10 bases left in between. This CDR3 is 14 amino acids long. CDR1 KGHSH and CDR2 LQKENI come from the germline V gene.

The DNA for the CDR3 is TGTGCCAGCAGTTTAACTAGCGGGAGTGGAGATACGCAGTATTTT. Its protein product is CASSLTSGSGDTQYF. The J gene is TRBJ2-3, the V gene TRBV27, with 11 bases that match TRBD2. The CDR3 contains 15 residues. The trim removed 2 bases at V and 5 bases at J, leaving 3 bases unmatched. The germline V gene encodes CDR1 MNHEY and CDR2 SMNVEV (reference sequence).

The V and J genes are TRBV4-1 and TRBJ2-7; 7 bases line up with TRBD1. J lost 2 bases, V lost 0 bases, and 4 bases had no gene match. Germline-derived CDR1 and CDR2 are MGHRA and YSYEKL. This CDR3 comprises 15 residues. Here the CDR3 reads CASSQDSGQTYEQYF. CDR3 nucleotide sequence: TGCGCCAGCAGCCAAGACTCGGGACAGACCTACGAGCAGTACTTC.

This chain links TRBV4-2 with TRBJ2-1; 8 bases line up with TRBD2. This CDR3 contains 16 residues. Looked up from germline, CDR1 is LGHNA and CDR2 is YNFKEQ. J was trimmed by 2 bases and V by 4 bases; bases with no gene match: 7. The CDR3 nucleotides are TGTGCCAGCAGCCGGAGAGCGGGAGCGACCTACAATGAGCAGTTCTTC. Its protein is CASSRRAGATYNEQFF.

The gene calls are TRBV28 and TRBJ2-1, with D maybe TRBD2 (5 bases). CDR1 is MDHEN and CDR2 is SYDVKM in the germline V gene. The ends were cut back, 3 bases at V and 10 bases at J, with 16 bases in the middle. There are 14 residues in the CDR3. In nucleotides, the CDR3 is TGTGCCAGCAGTTTCTCCACTAGAACCGCCGAGCAGTTCTTC. It encodes CASSFSTRTAEQFF.

The chain uses TRBV21-1 and TRBJ1-1. TRBV21-1 is assigned pseudogene status. This CDR3 spans 11 amino acids. Written as DNA, the CDR3 is TGTGCCAGCAGGGGAGACACTGAAGCTTTCTTT. It encodes CASRGDTEAFF.

V usage is TRBV18 and J usage is TRBJ2-1; possible D gene TRBD2, 5 bases. The germline gives CDR1 KGHSH, CDR2 LQKENI. This CDR3 comprises 14 residues. V was clipped by 2 bases and J by 4 bases, with 9 bases between them. The CDR3 region is CASSPIAPYNEQFF. The DNA of the CDR3 is TGTGCCAGCTCACCAATAGCGCCTTACAATGAGCAGTTCTTC.

This chain connects TRBV27 to TRBJ2-1; 7 bases match TRBD1. Germline lookup yields CDR1 MNHEY and CDR2 SMNVEV (reference sequence). The CDR3 sequence is 16 residues long. Trimming at V came to 5 bases and at J to 0 bases, leaving 7 bases not matched to a gene. The DNA for the CDR3 is TGTGCCAGCAGTGGGGGACAGCCGAGCTCCTACAATGAGCAGTTCTTC. Its protein is CASSGGQPSSYNEQFF.

The chain couples TRBV19 to TRBJ2-1; D might be TRBD2 (6 bases). V lost 6 bases and J lost 6, with 27 bases in between. The germline CDR1 and CDR2 sequences are LNHDA and SQIVND (reference sequence). The CDR3 contains 18 residues. The CDR3 loop is CASRSAIRGSGRANEQFF. The DNA for the CDR3 is TGTGCCAGTAGAAGTGCCATCCGGGGGAGCGGGCGCGCCAATGAGCAGTTCTTC.

The chain combines TRBV5-1 with TRBJ2-7; D may be TRBD1 (6 bases). The length of the CDR3 is 14 residues. The ends were cut back, 1 base at V and 3 bases at J, with 11 bases in the middle. Looked up from germline, CDR1 is SGHRS and CDR2 is YFSETQ. This chain's CDR3 is CASSLRGQIYEQYF. CDR3 DNA sequence: TGCGCCAGCAGCTTGAGGGGACAAATCTACGAGCAGTACTTC.